A selection of T cell receptor beta chains follows, all from one sample in a study of identical twins. TCRdb processed the 5' RACE reads anew with MiXCR; each CDR3 protein has one entry. The repertoire has around 340,000 distinct CDR3 sequences, 9% to 15% of them found once; the top ten carry 7.2%. In addition, the sample was reused for a study of yellow fever vaccine responses in identical twins.

The specimen sequenced was CD8+ T cells sorted from blood. Receptors originate from a woman aged 18 to 35 in good health. Each CDR3 is given with its conserved first and last residue. A D gene is named only where the DNA matches it firmly. Clone size appears in some rows only: once, few, many, or a class for an expanded clone.

V gene	clone size	J gene	CDR3 length	D gene	CDR3 protein	CDR3 DNA
TRBV7-2	many	TRBJ2-7	14	.	CASSVAQGSYEQYF	TGTGCCAGCAGCGTAGCTCAGGGTTCCTACGAGCAGTACTTC
TRBV20-1	.	TRBJ1-1	12	.	CRGWASNTEAFF	TGCAGAGGTTGGGCATCGAACACTGAAGCTTTCTTT
TRBV4-1	.	TRBJ2-1	18	.	CASSLKGFVVSSYNEQFF	TGCGCCAGCAGCCTCAAGGGGTTCGTAGTAAGCTCCTACAATGAGCAGTTCTTC
TRBV6-2/TRBV6-3	few	TRBJ1-1	14	.	CASSYGGGMTEAFF	TGTGCCAGCAGTTACGGAGGGGGGATGACTGAAGCTTTCTTT
TRBV10-3	.	TRBJ2-1	13	TRBD2	CAISDGTNNEQFF	TGTGCCATCAGTGATGGGACTAACAATGAGCAGTTCTTC
TRBV5-1	many	TRBJ2-2	15	.	CASSWTPDGTGELFF	TGCGCCAGCTCCTGGACGCCGGACGGCACCGGGGAGCTGTTTTTT
TRBV27	.	TRBJ1-5	14	TRBD1	CASSYGQGDQPQHF	TGTGCCAGCAGTTACGGACAGGGGGATCAGCCCCAGCATTTT
TRBV5-6	few	TRBJ2-5	15	TRBD2	CASSPPGLAVETQYF	TGTGCCAGCAGCCCCCCGGGACTAGCGGTAGAGACCCAGTACTTC
TRBV5-6	few	TRBJ1-5	15	.	CASSLSGQSNQPQHF	TGTGCCAGCAGCTTATCAGGGCAAAGCAATCAGCCCCAGCATTTT
TRBV20-1	.	TRBJ2-1	13	.	CSALYGTLDEQFF	TGCAGTGCTCTATACGGGACTCTGGATGAGCAGTTCTTC
TRBV7-9	.	TRBJ2-7	13	.	CASSFDSGHEQYF	TGTGCCAGCAGCTTCGACAGTGGCCACGAGCAGTACTTC
TRBV5-1	.	TRBJ2-1	13	.	CATSVELYNEQFF	TGCGCCACCTCGGTGGAGCTTTACAATGAGCAGTTCTTC
TRBV12-3/TRBV12-4	.	TRBJ2-1	12	.	CASSYTRNEQFF	TGTGCCAGCAGTTACACTAGGAATGAGCAGTTCTTC
TRBV20-1	.	TRBJ2-7	14	TRBD2	CSAELAGDPYEQYF	TGCAGTGCCGAACTAGCGGGGGATCCCTACGAGCAGTACTTC
TRBV6-1	few	TRBJ2-6	15	.	CASSDAHSGANVLTF	TGTGCCAGCAGTGATGCACACTCCGGGGCCAACGTCCTGACTTTC
TRBV5-4	.	TRBJ2-1	13	.	CASSLWQNNEQFF	TGTGCCAGCAGCTTGTGGCAGAACAATGAGCAGTTCTTC
TRBV3-1	few	TRBJ1-1	17	.	CASSQQHRIDTNTEAFF	TGTGCCAGCAGCCAACAACATAGGATCGATACGAACACTGAAGCTTTCTTT
TRBV16	many	TRBJ2-4	16	TRBD1	CASSQADRVDKNIQYF	TGTGCCAGCAGCCAAGCCGACAGGGTTGACAAAAACATTCAGTACTTC
TRBV27	few	TRBJ1-1	13	TRBD1	CASSDRVFTEAFF	TGTGCCAGCAGTGACAGGGTATTCACTGAAGCTTTCTTT
TRBV7-9	few	TRBJ1-1	17	.	CASSLPAYSGMNTEAFF	TGTGCCAGCAGCTTACCTGCATACTCGGGTATGAACACTGAAGCTTTCTTT
TRBV27	.	TRBJ2-2	19	.	CASSLFSGGLTGGTGELFF	TGTGCCAGCAGTTTATTTTCGGGGGGCCTAACGGGAGGCACCGGGGAGCTGTTTTTT
TRBV7-8	few	TRBJ2-7	15	TRBD1	CASSLVAGGIYEQYF	TGTGCCAGCAGCTTAGTCGCAGGGGGCATCTACGAGCAGTACTTC
TRBV3-1	.	TRBJ1-1	17	TRBD1	CASSQPDRGLVNTEAFF	TGTGCCAGCAGCCAACCGGACAGGGGCTTGGTGAACACTGAAGCTTTCTTT
TRBV5-1	.	TRBJ2-7	18	TRBD2	CASSLPLAGGPRPYEQYF	TGCGCCAGCAGCTTGCCACTAGCGGGAGGGCCACGGCCCTACGAGCAGTACTTC
TRBV29-1	.	TRBJ2-4	15	TRBD2	CSAVLAGVAKNIQYF	TGCAGCGCCGTACTAGCGGGGGTGGCCAAAAACATTCAGTACTTC
TRBV4-1	few	TRBJ1-1	14	TRBD1	CASSQSTGGTEAFF	TGCGCCAGCAGCCAATCGACAGGGGGAACTGAAGCTTTCTTT
TRBV5-1	few	TRBJ1-5	15	.	CASSPDVDGNQPQHF	TGCGCCAGCAGCCCGGACGTGGACGGGAATCAGCCCCAGCATTTT
TRBV3-1	many	TRBJ2-2	14	.	CASSPLGSTGELFF	TGTGCCAGCAGCCCCCTAGGGTCTACCGGGGAGCTGTTTTTT
TRBV9	.	TRBJ2-7	12	.	CASSPGDTGQYF	TGTGCCAGCAGCCCGGGGGACACCGGGCAGTACTTC
TRBV20-1	few	TRBJ1-2	15	.	CSAPMGGVANYGYTF	TGCAGTGCCCCAATGGGGGGAGTAGCTAACTATGGCTACACCTTC
TRBV28	few	TRBJ2-2	15	TRBD2	CASSPLREVTGELFF	TGTGCCAGCAGTCCCCTGCGGGAGGTCACCGGGGAGCTGTTTTTT
TRBV24-1	many	TRBJ2-2	18	TRBD2	CATSDPTGTSPRTGELFF	TGTGCCACCAGTGACCCAACCGGGACTAGTCCCCGAACCGGGGAGCTGTTTTTT
TRBV2	.	TRBJ2-2	18	.	CASSAHYAGLLITGELFF	TGTGCCAGCAGTGCCCATTATGCGGGACTCTTGATTACCGGGGAGCTGTTTTTT
TRBV12-3/TRBV12-4	.	TRBJ2-7	14	.	CASSLGGVSYEQYF	TGTGCCAGCAGTTTAGGTGGGGTGAGCTACGAGCAGTACTTC
TRBV7-9	many	TRBJ2-7	13	TRBD1	CASSSGQSYEQYF	TGTGCCAGCAGCTCGGGACAGAGCTACGAGCAGTACTTC
TRBV29-1	.	TRBJ2-1	15	TRBD1	CSVEEKGASYNEQFF	TGCAGCGTTGAAGAGAAGGGGGCCTCCTACAATGAGCAGTTCTTC
TRBV6-2/TRBV6-3	many	TRBJ2-7	18	TRBD2	CASSDVGLAGARSYEQYF	TGTGCCAGCAGTGACGTTGGACTAGCGGGAGCGCGCTCCTACGAGCAGTACTTC
TRBV2	.	TRBJ2-7	16	.	CASSDAEPPTVYEQYF	TGTGCCAGCAGTGATGCCGAACCACCGACAGTCTACGAGCAGTACTTC
TRBV11-3	few	TRBJ2-5	18	TRBD2	CASSSNEGTSGMRETQYF	TGTGCCAGCAGCTCAAATGAGGGGACTAGCGGGATGAGGGAGACCCAGTACTTC
TRBV4-1	many	TRBJ2-5	15	.	CASSQVGGLKETQYF	TGCGCCAGCAGCCAAGTAGGCGGATTGAAAGAGACCCAGTACTTC
TRBV4-1	once	TRBJ2-7	14	.	CASSQVRTSYEQYF	TGCGCCAGCAGCCAAGTCAGGACTTCCTACGAGCAGTACTTC
TRBV6-2/TRBV6-3	.	TRBJ2-1	18	TRBD2	CASSYDRQRGGLYNEQFF	TGTGCCAGCAGTTACGACCGTCAACGGGGGGGTTTATACAATGAGCAGTTCTTC
TRBV13	few	TRBJ2-1	16	TRBD2	CASSFQRGGRVYEQFF	TGTGCCAGCAGCTTCCAGCGGGGGGGCCGTGTCTATGAGCAGTTCTTC
TRBV7-9	many	TRBJ1-1	13	.	CASSLALRGIAFF	TGTGCCAGCAGCTTAGCGCTGCGGGGTATTGCTTTCTTT
TRBV6-5	.	TRBJ2-4	14	.	CASSASIAKNIQYF	TGTGCCAGCAGTGCCTCGATAGCCAAAAACATTCAGTACTTC
TRBV7-9	.	TRBJ2-1	17	.	CASSLELEGVNYNEQFF	TGTGCCAGCAGCTTAGAACTGGAGGGAGTTAACTACAATGAGCAGTTCTTC
TRBV20-1	.	TRBJ2-4	14	TRBD1	CSARDLTGDDIQYF	TGCAGTGCTAGAGACCTGACAGGGGATGACATTCAGTACTTC